This T cell receptor beta chain was recorded in a study of regulatory T cells in long-lasting Graves disease. General study results and limits: Newly diagnosed disease favored TRBV20-1 and TRBJ2-1 over persistent disease. Persistent cases of Graves' showed reduced TCR diversity relative to newly diagnosed patients.

For TCR beta, libraries came from iRepertoire HTBI primers and Arm-PCR of CDR3 regions. TCRdb called the multiplex PCR reads again in MiXCR, with one record for every CDR3 protein. The sample yields 450,000 or so distinct CDR3 sequences, about 20% seen once. CDR3 length: 15 residues. CDR1 MDHEN and CDR2 SYDVKM come from the germline V gene. Trimming left V 2 bases short and J 3 bases short, with 11 bases between. Documented time point: persistent/refractory GD, antithyroid drugs over 5 years with positive TRAb. The TCR library was made from RNA extracted from PBMCs. As to this clonotype: The antigen remains undetermined.

The sequences come from peripheral blood mononuclear cells (PBMCs), collected when the disease was refractory, from a patient treated with antithyroid drugs. V and J are TRBV28 and TRBJ1-5; D is possibly TRBD1 (5 bases). This TCR derives from a female donor with Graves disease. CDR3 in DNA: TGTGCCAGCAGTTTACCGGAGGGGATCAATCAGCCCCAGCATTTT. This sequence encodes CASSLPEGINQPQHF.